Presented here are 28 T cell receptor beta chains from one specimen sequenced in a study of identical twins. Each CDR3 protein is one row after TCRdb ran MiXCR on the 5' RACE reads. The table includes 550,000 to 800,000 distinct CDR3 sequences, under 8.5% detected once. These data were also reused for a study on yellow fever vaccine responses in identical twins.

Sample: PBMCs. Receptor source: a young woman in good health.

In its sample, this clonotype was seen a few times. V gene TRBV6-1 combines with J gene TRBJ2-3, with 7 nucleotides matching TRBD1. Germline assignment: CDR1 MNHNS and CDR2 SASEGT. The trim removed 9 bases at V and 2 bases at J, leaving 8 bases unmatched. The CDR3 is 14 amino acids. The CDR3 loop reads CASKNRGATDTQYF. The CDR3 DNA reads TGTGCCAGTAAGAACAGGGGAGCCACAGATACGCAGTATTTT.

The rearrangement links TRBV12-3 or TRBV12-4 to TRBJ1-2, with a tentative D call TRBD1 (5 bases). The CDR3 has 15 amino acids. V was clipped by 5 bases and J by 4 bases, with 17 bases between them. The CDR3 nucleotides are TGTGCCAGCAGTAACCCGGGACGGAGAGCCTATGGCTACACCTTC. Encoded protein: CASSNPGRRAYGYTF.

This clonotype was seen only a few times. The chain employs TRBV7-9 and TRBJ2-2; 8 bases are a match to TRBD1. The CDR3 spans 17 residues. Germline trimming cut 4 bases from V and 2 bases from J; bases unmatched to any gene: 9. Looked up from germline, CDR1 is SEHNR and CDR2 is FQNEAQ (reference sequence). The CDR3 DNA is TGTGCCAGCAGCTCCCGACAGGGGAATATTAACACCGGGGAGCTGTTTTTT. This gives the protein CASSSRQGNINTGELFF.

A few counts support this clonotype. The genes are TRBV7-2 and TRBJ2-3; 8 nucleotides line up with TRBD2. This CDR3 spans 17 amino acids. V lost 3 bases and J lost 2; bases outside the gene matches: 10. Germline V gene data show CDR1 as SGHTA and CDR2 as FQGNSA. CDR3 protein: CASSLASGRGTTDTQYF. The CDR3 bases are TGTGCCAGCAGCTTGGCTAGCGGGCGGGGAACCACAGATACGCAGTATTTT.

A few counts support this clonotype. V and J are TRBV19 and TRBJ2-6; D is ambiguous. CDR3 length: 14 residues. Looked up from germline, CDR1 is LNHDA and CDR2 is SQIVND (reference sequence). Trimming left V 5 bases short and J 0 bases short, with 5 bases between. This CDR3 is CASSVRSGANVLTF. The CDR3 nucleotides are TGTGCCAGTAGTGTTCGCTCTGGGGCCAACGTCCTGACTTTC.

There are a few counts of this clonotype. The rearrangement joins TRBV28 to TRBJ2-1; D remains unclear. The V gene's germline CDR1 is MDHEN and CDR2 SYDVKM. The ends were cut back, 2 bases at V and 10 bases at J, with 12 bases in the middle. The CDR3 consists of 13 residues. The CDR3 reads CASSLPSPREQFF. The CDR3 bases are TGTGCCAGCAGTTTACCCTCCCCCCGCGAGCAGTTCTTC.

This clonotype was found a few times. The chain couples TRBV3-1 to TRBJ2-5; 9 bases fit TRBD2. Germline CDR1 LGHDT, CDR2 YNNKEL (reference sequence). Trimming at V came to 1 base and at J to 4 bases, leaving 10 bases not matched to a gene. This CDR3 has 17 residues. The CDR3 bases are TGTGCCAGCAGCCAAGGCTCTAGCGGGATTGGTGGAGAGACCCAGTACTTC. Its protein product is CASSQGSSGIGGETQYF.

The chain recombines TRBV2 with TRBJ2-2; 9 bases map to TRBD1. The CDR3 loop spans 15 amino acids. The V segment lost 5 bases and the J segment 3 bases; nucleotides outside the gene matches: 4. Per germline, CDR1 SNHLY and CDR2 FYNNEI. CDR3 region: CASSRDREDTGELFF. DNA for the CDR3: TGTGCCAGCAGTCGGGACAGGGAAGACACCGGGGAGCTGTTTTTT.

This sequence joins TRBV6-2 or TRBV6-3 and TRBJ2-7; TRBD2 agrees at 9 bases. This CDR3 has 13 residues. The germline gives CDR1 MNHEY, CDR2 SVGEGT. V gave up 6 bases and J gave up 5 bases; unmatched junction bases: 5. The CDR3 is CASRSSGINEQYF. The CDR3 region has the DNA TGTGCCAGCAGGTCTAGCGGGATCAACGAGCAGTACTTC.

This clonotype occurred many times. The chain recombines TRBV12-3 or TRBV12-4 with TRBJ2-3, with 8 bases fitting TRBD1. The CDR3 covers 15 residues. The junction had 7 bases not matched to a gene; V was cut back by 4 bases and J by 4 bases. For the CDR3, the DNA is TGTGCCAGCAGTTCCCAGGGGGCTATTCCAGATACGCAGTATTTT. This sequence encodes CASSSQGAIPDTQYF.

The V call is TRBV29-1, the J call TRBJ2-1, with 11 nucleotides matching TRBD1. The V and J ends lost 5 bases and 8 bases, in that order; junction bases with no gene match: 5. The CDR3 is 13 residues long. Germline lookup yields CDR1 SQVTM and CDR2 ANQGSEA. DNA of the CDR3: TGCAGCGTTAGGACAGGGGGCCCAGATGAGCAGTTCTTC. It codes for CSVRTGGPDEQFF.

This clonotype was seen repeatedly, ten times or more. CDR3 protein: CASSQDSGNTGELFF. The DNA of the CDR3 is TGTGCCAGCAGCCAAGACTCGGGGAACACCGGGGAGCTGTTTTTT. The chain employs TRBV3-1 and TRBJ2-2; no reliable D call. Per the germline V gene, CDR1 is LGHDT and CDR2 is YNNKEL (reference sequence). V gave up 0 bases and J gave up 1 base, with 6 bases separating them. This CDR3 region has 15 residues.

This clonotype was seen repeatedly, ten times or more. The chain links TRBV20-1 to TRBJ2-2; 7 bases agree with TRBD1. The junction had 8 bases not matched to a gene; V was cut back by 6 bases and J by 1 base. The CDR3 is 15 amino acids. Germline assignment: CDR1 DFQATT and CDR2 SNEGSKA (reference sequence). For the CDR3, the DNA is TGCAGTGCAAGTGGCGACAGGGTGAACACCGGGGAGCTGTTTTTT. The encoded protein is CSASGDRVNTGELFF.

The V and J genes are TRBV3-1 and TRBJ2-5, with D possibly matching TRBD1 (5 bases). Germline CDR1 and CDR2: LGHDT and YNNKEL (reference sequence). Trimming pared 3 bases from V and 6 bases from J, leaving 26 bases between. This CDR3 contains 18 residues. CDR3 in amino acids: CASSHHRGRAHAEKTQYF. The CDR3 coding sequence is TGTGCCAGCAGCCATCATAGGGGCCGGGCCCACGCCGAGAAGACCCAGTACTTC.

This clonotype appeared a few times. The CDR3 DNA sequence: TGTGCCAGCAGTCTATGGACTAGCATACAAGAGACCCAGTACTTC. It translates to CASSLWTSIQETQYF. This chain connects TRBV12-3 or TRBV12-4 to TRBJ2-5; 8 bases line up with TRBD2. The CDR3 runs 15 residues. The trim removed 5 bases at V and 2 bases at J, leaving 7 bases unmatched.

CDR3 coding DNA: TGTGCCAGCAGCCGGGGGAGTGTCGCATCTGAGCAGTTCTTC. Translating it yields CASSRGSVASEQFF. The V and J genes are TRBV3-1 and TRBJ2-1; perhaps D is TRBD1 or TRBD2 (5 bases each). CDR1 is LGHDT and CDR2 is YNNKEL in the germline V gene (reference sequence). V shed 4 bases and J shed 9 bases, with 16 bases lying between them. The CDR3 is made up of 14 amino acids.

Turning to this clonotype: Given a much more abundant clone one base away, this may be a read error. The genes are TRBV10-2 and TRBJ2-7; no reliable D call. This CDR3 is built from 17 residues. With 6 bases removed from V and 3 bases from J, the gap between germline ends came to 24 bases. Germline V CDR1 and CDR2: WSHSY, SAAADI. This CDR3 reads CASRTGSEPFSDYEQYV. The CDR3 DNA is TGCGCCAGCAGGACCGGGTCAGAGCCCTTTTCCGACTACGAGCAGTACGTC.

The chain couples TRBV7-9 to TRBJ2-5, with D possibly TRBD1 on 6 matching bases. CDR3 length equals 16 residues. V was pared by 2 bases and J by 5 bases, with 18 bases between. Germline loops: CDR1 SEHNR, CDR2 FQNEAQ (reference sequence). DNA of the CDR3: TGTGCCAGCAGCTTATTGGGGTCACCAGGGGATGAGACCCAGTACTTC. This translates into CASSLLGSPGDETQYF. The full variable domain, completed using reference TRBV7-9 and TRBJ2-5, is DTGVSQNPRHKITKRGQNVTFRCDPISEHNRLYWYRQTLGQGPEFLTYFQNEAQLEKSRLLSDRFSAERPKGSFSTLEIQRTEQGDSAMYLCASSLLGSPGDETQYFGPGTRLLVL.

This clonotype was found a few times. This chain connects TRBV10-1 to TRBJ2-2; D call uncertain. CDR1 WNHNN and CDR2 SYGVQD come from the germline V gene (reference sequence). CDR3 length: 14 residues. Trimming cost V 0 bases and J 4 bases, with 6 bases left between them. The CDR3 sequence is CASSESQLTGELFF. DNA for the CDR3: TGCGCCAGCAGTGAGTCTCAGCTCACCGGGGAGCTGTTTTTT.

At least ten counts were recorded for this clonotype. V gene TRBV12-3 or TRBV12-4 combines with J gene TRBJ1-1; 8 nucleotides agree with TRBD1. The CDR3 consists of 15 residues. With 10 bases clipped from V and 4 bases from J, the junction kept 14 bases outside the gene matches. The CDR3: CATTGAGQGFTEAFF. CDR3 nucleotide sequence: TGTGCCACCACCGGGGCAGGACAGGGTTTCACTGAAGCTTTCTTT.

Only a few counts were recorded for this clonotype. The rearrangement joins TRBV11-2 to TRBJ2-6, with 7 positions matching TRBD1. Germline V CDR1 and CDR2: SGHAT, FQNNGV. There are 16 residues in the CDR3. Trimming removed 5 bases from V and 1 base from J; junction bases left unmatched: 5. CDR3: CASSPRQGSGANVLTF. The CDR3 nucleotides are TGTGCCAGCAGCCCCAGACAGGGTTCTGGGGCCAACGTCCTGACTTTC.

This clonotype showed up many times. This sequence joins TRBV27 and TRBJ2-2; 10 nucleotides match TRBD2. The CDR3 contains 17 residues. J gave up 5 bases and V 4 bases, and 10 bases lay outside the gene matches. Per germline, CDR1 MNHEY and CDR2 SMNVEV (reference sequence). CDR3 protein: CASSSTLSGGYTGELFF. In DNA, the CDR3 is TGTGCCAGCAGTTCAACCCTTAGCGGGGGGTATACCGGGGAGCTGTTTTTT.

The chain couples TRBV5-1 to TRBJ2-5; 7 nucleotides agree with TRBD2. The CDR3 loop spans 15 amino acids. The germline CDR1 and CDR2 sequences are SGHRS and YFSETQ. V gave up 7 bases and J gave up 5 bases; unmatched junction bases: 14. CDR3 sequence reads: CASVRGVTSGETQYF. CDR3 coding DNA: TGCGCCAGCGTCCGGGGGGTCACCTCCGGGGAGACCCAGTACTTC.

This clonotype was found many times. The V gene is TRBV12-3 or TRBV12-4, the J gene TRBJ2-7, with 10 bases identical to TRBD2. After removal of 4 bases from V and 4 bases from J, the junction contained 4 bases not matched to a gene. CDR3 length: 14 amino acids. The CDR3 nucleotides are TGTGCCAGCAGTTCGCGGACTAGCGGTTACGAGCAGTACTTC. It yields the protein CASSSRTSGYEQYF.

The gene calls are TRBV6-5 and TRBJ2-7; the D gene is possibly TRBD1 (6 bases). With 0 bases removed from V and 6 bases from J, the gap between germline ends came to 24 bases. There are 18 residues in the CDR3. The germline V gene has CDR1 MNHEY and CDR2 SVGAGI. The CDR3 DNA reads TGTGCCAGCAGTTACTCAAGGCTTGACAGGTCAGGAATGAGCGAGCAGTACGTC. This gives the protein CASSYSRLDRSGMSEQYV.

This chain uses TRBV4-1 with TRBJ2-5; D might be TRBD1 (6 bases). The germline gives CDR1 MGHRA, CDR2 YSYEKL. V was trimmed by 4 bases and J by 5 bases, leaving 11 bases between them. The CDR3 has 13 amino acids. The CDR3 DNA reads TGCGCCAGCAGCCGAATGCAGGGGGAGACCCAGTACTTC. Its translation is CASSRMQGETQYF.

This sequence joins TRBV7-9 and TRBJ1-2, with a possible D match to TRBD1 (5 bases). The length of the CDR3 is 14 residues. Per the germline V gene, CDR1 is SEHNR and CDR2 is FQNEAQ (reference sequence). Deletions cut 5 bases from V and 0 bases from J, with 10 bases between. The CDR3 spells CASSPGLANYGYTF. CDR3 DNA sequence: TGTGCCAGCAGCCCGGGACTAGCTAACTATGGCTACACCTTC.

At least ten counts were recorded for this clonotype. V gene TRBV2 combines with J gene TRBJ2-2; 9 bases align to TRBD1. Trimming cost V 9 bases and J 4 bases; bases outside gene matches: 6. The CDR3 totals 14 residues. CDR1 is SNHLY and CDR2 is FYNNEI in the germline V gene. CDR3 amino acids: CARKRDRVTGELFF. CDR3 in DNA: TGTGCCAGAAAGCGGGACAGGGTCACCGGGGAGCTGTTTTTT. Full variable domain (remainder filled in from reference TRBV2 and TRBJ2-2): EPEVTQTPSHQVTQMGQEVILRCVPISNHLYFYWYRQILGQKVEFLVSFYNNEISEKSEIFDDQFSVERPDGSNFTLKIRSTKLEDSAMYFCARKRDRVTGELFFGEGSRLTVL.